This TCR beta chain was sequenced in a study of blood T cell repertoires in COVID-19. Looking at the study overall: Sources were T cells, B-cell-depleted T cells, or PBMCs; the material itself was cDNA or gDNA.

Germline V gene lookup returns CDR1 KGHSH and CDR2 LQKENI. The CDR3 length is 15 residues. V gave up 4 bases and J gave up 4 bases; unmatched junction bases: 5. Per the original data handling: How many nucleated cells were present was estimated from reference gene primer amplification. Profiling relied on immunoSEQ multiplex PCR, and the TCRdb table lists in-frame clones only, not all of them. V and J calls and clone size are as listed in that table; D and trimming were resolved from the DNA. The table lists 150,000 to 200,000 clones, 86% of them singletons. What was sequenced was peripheral blood. This chain uses TRBV18 with TRBJ1-3, with 9 bases identical to TRBD1. The TCR originated in a man aged 18-30 years with acute or convalescent COVID-19. As DNA, the CDR3 is TGTGCCAGCTCACGGACAGGGGACTACGGAAACACCATATATTTT. As protein: CASSRTGDYGNTIYF.